The clone carrying this TCR beta chain was seen just once. Original data processing: The assay estimated nucleated cells by amplifying reference gene primers. Sequencing was performed with immunoSEQ multiplex PCR; in TCRdb, only in-frame clones are kept and a portion is missing. The V and J calls and the clone size are those of that table, but D and trimming were determined from the DNA. The repertoire holds about 240,000 clones, with around nine tenths as singletons. CDR1 is MNHEY and CDR2 is SVGAGI in the germline V gene. The V gene end was trimmed by 6 bases and the J gene end by 4 bases; junction bases not matched to a gene: 9. This CDR3 is 15 amino acids long. The sample comes from a study of blood T cell repertoires in COVID-19. The overall study: PBMCs, B-cell-depleted T cells, or T cells were the source of the cDNA or gDNA that made up the material.

Sequencing input: peripheral blood. The clonotype comes from a woman between 65 and 79 years old with active or convalescent COVID-19. The gene calls are TRBV6-5 and TRBJ1-2; 9 bases are shared with TRBD1. The CDR3 nucleotides are TGTGCCAGCAGACTCCAGCAGACAGGGGGCTATGGCTACACCTTC. Translating it yields CASRLQQTGGYGYTF.